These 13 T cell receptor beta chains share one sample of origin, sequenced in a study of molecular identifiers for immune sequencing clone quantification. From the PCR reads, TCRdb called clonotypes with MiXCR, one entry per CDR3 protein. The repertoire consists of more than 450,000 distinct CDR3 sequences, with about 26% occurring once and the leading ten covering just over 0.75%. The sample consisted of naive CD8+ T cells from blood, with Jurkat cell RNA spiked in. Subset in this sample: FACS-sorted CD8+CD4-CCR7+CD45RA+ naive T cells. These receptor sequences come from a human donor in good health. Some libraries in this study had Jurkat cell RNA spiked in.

The CDR3 nucleotides read TGTGCCAGCAGTCAGTTGAGAGCCTACGAGCAGTACTTC. It codes for CASSQLRAYEQYF. The V gene is TRBV2, the J gene TRBJ2-7, with D uncertain. The germline gives CDR1 SNHLY, CDR2 FYNNEI. V was shortened by 5 bases and J by 2 bases, with 10 bases between the two germline ends. CDR3 length equals 13 residues.

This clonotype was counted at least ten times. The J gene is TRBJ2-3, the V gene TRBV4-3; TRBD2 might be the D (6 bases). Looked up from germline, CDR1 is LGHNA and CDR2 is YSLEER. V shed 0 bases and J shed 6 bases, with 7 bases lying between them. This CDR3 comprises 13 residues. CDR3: CASSQDSGDTQYF. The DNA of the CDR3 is TGCGCCAGCAGCCAAGATAGCGGTGATACGCAGTATTTT.

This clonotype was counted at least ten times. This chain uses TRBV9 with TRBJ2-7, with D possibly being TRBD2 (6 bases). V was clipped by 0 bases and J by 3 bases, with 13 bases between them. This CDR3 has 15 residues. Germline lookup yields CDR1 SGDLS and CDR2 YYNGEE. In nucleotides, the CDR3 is TGTGCCAGCAGCGTAGCACCGGGAGAGGTCTACGAGCAGTACTTC. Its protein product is CASSVAPGEVYEQYF.

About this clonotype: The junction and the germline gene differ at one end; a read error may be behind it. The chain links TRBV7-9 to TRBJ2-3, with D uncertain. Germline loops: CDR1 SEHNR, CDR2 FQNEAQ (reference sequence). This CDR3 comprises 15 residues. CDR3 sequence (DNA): TGTGCCGGCAGCTTAGTAACCGGATACACAGATACGCAGTACTTT. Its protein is CAGSLVTGYTDTQYF.

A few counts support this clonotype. This CDR3 reads CASSFFGETQYF. CDR3 nucleotide sequence: TGTGCCAGCAGTTTTTTCGGGGAGACCCAGTACTTC. This rearrangement joins TRBV6-5 to TRBJ2-5; D unclear. The germline gives CDR1 MNHEY, CDR2 SVGAGI. CDR3 size: 12 residues. Trimming removed 4 bases from V and 5 bases from J, with 8 bases in between.

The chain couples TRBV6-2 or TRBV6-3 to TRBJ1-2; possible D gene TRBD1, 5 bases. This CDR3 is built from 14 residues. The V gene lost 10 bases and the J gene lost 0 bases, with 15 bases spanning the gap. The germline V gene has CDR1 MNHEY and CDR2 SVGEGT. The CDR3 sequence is CATERDGPNYGYTF. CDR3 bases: TGTGCCACCGAACGGGACGGACCTAACTATGGCTACACCTTC.

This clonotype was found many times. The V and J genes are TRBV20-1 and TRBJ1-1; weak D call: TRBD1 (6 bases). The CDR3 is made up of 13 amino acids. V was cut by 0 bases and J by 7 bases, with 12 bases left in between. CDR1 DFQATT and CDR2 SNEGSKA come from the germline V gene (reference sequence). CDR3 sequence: CSARDGGLGEAFF. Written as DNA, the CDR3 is TGCAGTGCTAGAGACGGGGGGCTCGGTGAAGCTTTCTTT.

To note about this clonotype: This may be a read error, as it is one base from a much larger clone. The CDR3, as DNA: TGTGCCAGCAGCTTAGAGGGGAGACTAGACATAAAAGAGCCCCAGTACTTC. Its translation: CASSLEGRLDIKEPQYF. V usage is TRBV7-2 and J usage is TRBJ2-5; perhaps TRBD2 as D (6 bases). CDR3 length: 17 amino acids. The germline CDR1 and CDR2 sequences are SGHTA and FQGNSA.

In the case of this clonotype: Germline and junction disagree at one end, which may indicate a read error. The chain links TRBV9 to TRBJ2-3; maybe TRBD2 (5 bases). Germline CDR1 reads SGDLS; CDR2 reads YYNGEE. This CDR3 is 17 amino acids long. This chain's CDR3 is CAGSVGLLVDSQDTQYF. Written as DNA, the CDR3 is TGTGCCGGCAGCGTAGGGCTGCTGGTGGACTCTCAAGATACGCAGTATTTT.

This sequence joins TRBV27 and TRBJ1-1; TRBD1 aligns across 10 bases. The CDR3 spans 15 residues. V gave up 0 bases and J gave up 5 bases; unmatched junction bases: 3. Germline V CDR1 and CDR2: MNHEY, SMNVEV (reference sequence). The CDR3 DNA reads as TGTGCCAGCAGTTTATCCGGACAGGGGGGAACTGAAGCTTTCTTT. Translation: CASSLSGQGGTEAFF.

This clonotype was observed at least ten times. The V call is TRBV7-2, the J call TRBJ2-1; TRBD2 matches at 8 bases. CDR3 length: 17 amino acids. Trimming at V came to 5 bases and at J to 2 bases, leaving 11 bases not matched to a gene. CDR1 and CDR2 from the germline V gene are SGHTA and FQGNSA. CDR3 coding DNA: TGTGCCAGCAGCCTCCCCTTGTCAGCGGGGGCCTACAATGAGCAGTTCTTC. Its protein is CASSLPLSAGAYNEQFF.

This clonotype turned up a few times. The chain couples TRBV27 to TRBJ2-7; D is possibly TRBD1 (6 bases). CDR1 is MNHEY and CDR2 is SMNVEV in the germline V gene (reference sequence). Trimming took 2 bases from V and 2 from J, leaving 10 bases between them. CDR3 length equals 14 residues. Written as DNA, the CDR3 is TGTGCCAGCAGTTTAAGGGGGACCGCCTACGAGCAGTACTTC. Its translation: CASSLRGTAYEQYF.

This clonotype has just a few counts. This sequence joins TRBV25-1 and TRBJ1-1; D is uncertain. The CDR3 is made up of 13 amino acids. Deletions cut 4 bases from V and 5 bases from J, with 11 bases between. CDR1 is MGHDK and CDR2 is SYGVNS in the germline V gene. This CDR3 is CASSVVTGTEAFF. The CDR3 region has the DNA TGTGCCAGCAGTGTGGTGACCGGTACTGAAGCTTTCTTT.